This T cell receptor beta chain was documented in a study of graft-versus-host responses after intestinal transplantation. Study findings and constraints: Researchers found GvH clones in recipient marrow, and some showed up first in ileum or blood. Peak levels of circulating GvH clones tracked with early post-transplant HvG declines.

This CDR3 has 14 amino acids. V dropped 5 bases and J dropped 4; count of bases not matched to a gene: 5. CDR1 is MNHEY, CDR2 SVGAGI, per germline. This clone has only a few counts. Its target is not known. Other DNA sequences within the sample encode an identical CDR3. The method was immunoSEQ multiplex PCR; TCRdb's version includes in-frame clones alone and lacks a portion of them. The table records over 100,000 clones, over 75% of them present only once. The sequenced sample was unstimulated CD4+ T cells sorted from spleen or lymph node cells, obtained before intestinal transplant. V usage is TRBV6-5 and J usage is TRBJ1-5, with 7 bases fitting TRBD1. This TCR was recovered from a human donor who received an intestinal transplant. The CDR3 is CASSDPQGNQPQHF. CDR3 nucleotide sequence: TGTGCCAGCAGTGACCCACAGGGGAATCAGCCCCAGCATTTT.